One sample yielded the 13 T cell receptor beta chains listed below, sequenced in a study of T cell repertoires in cytomegalovirus infection. TCRdb re-called the reads with MiXCR, one entry per CDR3 protein. The top ten hold about 2.8% of the sample, which has about 740,000 distinct CDR3 sequences, under 40% seen once. Source material: PBMCs. The receptors stem from a human donor in good health (CMV status not recorded). Some clones in this sample may be carry-over from other donors' samples.

The genes are TRBV7-8 and TRBJ2-5; 9 bases are shared with TRBD2. The CDR3 is made up of 20 amino acids. V was clipped by 2 bases and J by 5 bases; unmatched bases: 21. In germline, CDR1 is SGHVS, CDR2 FQNEAQ. The CDR3 here is CASSLRIWREGRLVSETQYF. The CDR3 DNA sequence: TGTGCCAGCAGCTTAAGGATTTGGCGGGAGGGCCGGTTGGTCTCGGAGACCCAGTACTTC.

There are many counts of this clonotype. The chain links TRBV7-2 to TRBJ2-6, with unresolved D. CDR1 and CDR2 from the germline V gene are SGHTA and FQGNSA. The CDR3 is 21 amino acids. Trimming cost V 5 bases and J 0 bases, with 26 bases left between them. CDR3 sequence reads: CASSPTSPRHGPGSGANVLTF. Here the CDR3 DNA reads TGTGCCAGCAGCCCGACGAGCCCGCGTCACGGGCCGGGCTCTGGGGCCAACGTCCTGACTTTC.

This clonotype was recorded many times. The V and J genes are TRBV7-2 and TRBJ2-1; D is possibly TRBD2 (5 bases). Trimming shortened V by 0 bases and J by 0 bases, and 15 bases separated the two germline ends. This CDR3 region has 18 residues. Germline V CDR1 and CDR2: SGHTA, FQGNSA. In nucleotides, the CDR3 is TGTGCCAGCAGCTTAGCTAGCGTGTGGGGTTCCTCCTACAATGAGCAGTTCTTC. Its protein product is CASSLASVWGSSYNEQFF.

The chain combines TRBV28 with TRBJ2-1; TRBD2 is a possible D gene (6 bases). The CDR3 spans 14 residues. Trimming removed 2 bases from V and 4 bases from J, with 9 bases in between. Per germline, CDR1 MDHEN and CDR2 SYDVKM. This CDR3 is CASSLLAPYNEQFF. The CDR3 DNA is TGTGCCAGCAGTTTACTAGCGCCTTACAATGAGCAGTTCTTC.

The chain has TRBV28 and TRBJ1-4, with D perhaps matching TRBD1 (6 bases). Looked up from germline, CDR1 is MDHEN and CDR2 is SYDVKM. Trimming removed 4 bases at V and 8 bases at J, with 11 bases between. The CDR3 has 13 residues. The CDR3 region has the DNA TGTGCCAGCAGTTCCCCCCAGGGGGAAAAACTGTTTTTT. This gives the protein CASSSPQGEKLFF.

This clonotype was found many times. This chain joins TRBV7-2 and TRBJ2-4; maybe TRBD2 (5 bases). The V gene lost 2 bases and the J gene lost 8 bases, with 10 bases spanning the gap. The CDR3 sequence is 13 residues long. In germline, CDR1 is SGHTA, CDR2 FQGNSA. For the CDR3, the DNA is TGTGCCAGCAGCTTATCGGGGTGGGACATTCAGTACTTC. The encoded protein is CASSLSGWDIQYF.

The chain is built from TRBV6-5 and TRBJ2-7, with a weak D call TRBD2 (6 bases). V lost 1 base to trimming and J lost 2 bases, with 12 bases between them. CDR3 length: 15 amino acids. Germline CDR1 MNHEY, CDR2 SVGAGI. CDR3 bases: TGTGCCAGCAGTTACTACGCCGGGGGAGCCTACGAGCAGTACTTC. It encodes CASSYYAGGAYEQYF.

The chain uses TRBV20-1 and TRBJ1-2, with D possibly TRBD1 on 5 matching bases. The CDR3 is 12 amino acids. With 6 bases removed from V and 4 bases from J, the gap between germline ends came to 12 bases. Germline lookup yields CDR1 DFQATT and CDR2 SNEGSKA (reference sequence). CDR3 region: CSAATESYGYTF. The CDR3 bases are TGCAGTGCCGCGACAGAAAGCTATGGCTACACCTTC.

This clonotype has more than one count but fewer than ten. V usage is TRBV27 and J usage is TRBJ1-2; 7 bases fit TRBD1. In germline, CDR1 is MNHEY, CDR2 SMNVEV (reference sequence). This CDR3 is built from 17 residues. The ends lost 4 bases at V and 2 bases at J; junction bases unmatched: 13. The CDR3 reads CASSYRQGLAINYGYTF. CDR3 coding DNA: TGTGCCAGCAGTTATCGACAGGGACTCGCGATAAACTATGGCTACACCTTC.

The genes are TRBV20-1 and TRBJ2-1; possible D gene TRBD2, 5 bases. Trimming stripped 3 bases from V and 7 bases from J, with 13 bases between. The CDR3 length is 13 residues. The V gene's germline CDR1 is DFQATT and CDR2 SNEGSKA (reference sequence). In DNA, the CDR3 is TGCAGTGCTAGGGTAGCGACCAGAAATGAGCAGTTCTTC. This encodes CSARVATRNEQFF.

This clonotype was detected only a few times. The chain couples TRBV7-8 to TRBJ2-2; a weak D match, TRBD1 (6 bases). Germline assignment: CDR1 SGHVS and CDR2 FQNEAQ. The CDR3 extends over 16 amino acids. V lost 5 bases and J lost 1, with 14 bases in between. CDR3 loop: CASSPRTALNTGELFF. The CDR3 DNA reads TGTGCCAGCAGCCCTAGGACAGCTCTGAACACCGGGGAGCTGTTTTTT.

This clonotype has a handful of counts. This chain connects TRBV12-3 or TRBV12-4 to TRBJ2-7; no clear D. The CDR3 has 14 residues. Trimming pared 1 base from V and 3 bases from J, leaving 10 bases between. Here the CDR3 DNA reads TGTGCCAGCAGTTTAGTACCTAGGAGCTACGAGCAGTACTTC. This translates into CASSLVPRSYEQYF.

The chain has TRBV6-1 and TRBJ1-1, with a weak D call TRBD1 (5 bases). This CDR3 is built from 15 residues. Deletions cut 5 bases from V and 2 bases from J, with 15 bases between. From germline, CDR1 is MNHNS and CDR2 SASEGT. The CDR3 reads CASSPAVTVNTEAFF. CDR3 nucleotides: TGTGCCAGCAGTCCCGCAGTGACAGTTAACACTGAAGCTTTCTTT.